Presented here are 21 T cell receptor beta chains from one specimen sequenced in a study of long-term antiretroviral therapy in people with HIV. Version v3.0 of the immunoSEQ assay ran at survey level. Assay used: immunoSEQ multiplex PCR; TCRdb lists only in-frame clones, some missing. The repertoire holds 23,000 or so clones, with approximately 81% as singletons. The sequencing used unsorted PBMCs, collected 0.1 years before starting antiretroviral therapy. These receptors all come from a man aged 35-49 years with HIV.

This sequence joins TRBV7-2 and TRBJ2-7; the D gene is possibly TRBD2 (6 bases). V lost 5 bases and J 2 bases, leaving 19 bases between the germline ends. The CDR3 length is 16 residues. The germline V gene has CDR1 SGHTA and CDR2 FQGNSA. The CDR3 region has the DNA TGTGCCAGCAGCCGTCCGGGGGTACCCCTAACCTACGAGCAGTACTTC. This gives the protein CASSRPGVPLTYEQYF. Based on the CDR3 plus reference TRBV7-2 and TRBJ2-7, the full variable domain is GAGVSQSPSNKVTEKGKDVELRCDPISGHTALYWYRQSLGQGLEFLIYFQGNSAPDKSGLPSDRFSAERTGGSVSTLTIQRTQQEDSAVYLCASSRPGVPLTYEQYFGPGTRLTVT.

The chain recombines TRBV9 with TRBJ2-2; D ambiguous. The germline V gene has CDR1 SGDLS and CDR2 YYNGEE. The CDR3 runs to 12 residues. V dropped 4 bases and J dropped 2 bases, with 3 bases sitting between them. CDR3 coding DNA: TGTGCCAGCAGCTATAACACCGGGGAGCTGTTTTTT. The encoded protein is CASSYNTGELFF. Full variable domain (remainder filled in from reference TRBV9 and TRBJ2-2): DSGVTQTPKHLITATGQRVTLRCSPRSGDLSVYWYQQSLDQGLQFLIQYYNGEERAKGNILERFSAQQFPDLHSELNLSSLELGDSALYFCASSYNTGELFFGEGSRLTVL.

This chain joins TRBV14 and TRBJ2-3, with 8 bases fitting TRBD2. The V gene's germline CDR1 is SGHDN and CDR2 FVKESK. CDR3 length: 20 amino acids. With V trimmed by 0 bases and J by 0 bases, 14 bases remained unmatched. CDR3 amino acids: CASSQERGLAGWWSTDTQYF. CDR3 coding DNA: TGTGCCAGCAGCCAAGAACGGGGGCTAGCGGGTTGGTGGAGCACAGATACGCAGTATTTT.

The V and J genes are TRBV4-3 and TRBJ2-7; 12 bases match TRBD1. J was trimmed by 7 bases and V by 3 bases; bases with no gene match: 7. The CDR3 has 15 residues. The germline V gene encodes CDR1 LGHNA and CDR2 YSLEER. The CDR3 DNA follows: TGCGCCAGCAGCCAGGCGGGACAGGGGGCGTGGGAGCAGTACTTC. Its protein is CASSQAGQGAWEQYF.

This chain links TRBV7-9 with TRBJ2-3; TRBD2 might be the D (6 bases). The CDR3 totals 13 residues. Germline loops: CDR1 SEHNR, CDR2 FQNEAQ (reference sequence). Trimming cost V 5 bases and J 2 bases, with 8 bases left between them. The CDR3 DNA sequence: TGTGCCAGCAGCCGGGAGAACACAGATACGCAGTATTTT. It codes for CASSRENTDTQYF.

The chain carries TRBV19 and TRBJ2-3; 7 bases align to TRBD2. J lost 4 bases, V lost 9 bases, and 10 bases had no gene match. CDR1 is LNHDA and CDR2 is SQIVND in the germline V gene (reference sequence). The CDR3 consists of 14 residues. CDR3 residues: CASLQGGSSDTQYF. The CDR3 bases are TGTGCCAGCCTCCAGGGCGGGAGCTCAGATACGCAGTATTTT.

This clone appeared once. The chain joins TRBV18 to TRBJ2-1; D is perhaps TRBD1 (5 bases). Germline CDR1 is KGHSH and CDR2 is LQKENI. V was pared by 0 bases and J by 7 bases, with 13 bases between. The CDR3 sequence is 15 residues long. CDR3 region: CASSPPMLGQNEQFF. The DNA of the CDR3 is TGTGCCAGCTCACCACCGATGTTAGGACAAAATGAGCAGTTCTTC.

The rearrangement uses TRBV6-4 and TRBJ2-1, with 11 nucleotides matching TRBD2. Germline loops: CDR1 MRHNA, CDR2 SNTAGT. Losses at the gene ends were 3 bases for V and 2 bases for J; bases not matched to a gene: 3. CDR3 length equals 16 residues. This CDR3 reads CASSEVAGGPYNEQFF. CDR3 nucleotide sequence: TGTGCCAGCAGTGAAGTAGCGGGAGGGCCCTACAATGAGCAGTTCTTC.

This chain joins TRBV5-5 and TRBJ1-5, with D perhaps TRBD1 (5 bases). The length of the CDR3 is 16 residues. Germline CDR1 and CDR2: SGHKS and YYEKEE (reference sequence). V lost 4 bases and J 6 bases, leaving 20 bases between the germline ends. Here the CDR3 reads CASSQRPRGGGQPQHF. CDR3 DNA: TGTGCCAGCAGCCAGCGGCCGAGGGGTGGAGGTCAGCCCCAGCATTTT.

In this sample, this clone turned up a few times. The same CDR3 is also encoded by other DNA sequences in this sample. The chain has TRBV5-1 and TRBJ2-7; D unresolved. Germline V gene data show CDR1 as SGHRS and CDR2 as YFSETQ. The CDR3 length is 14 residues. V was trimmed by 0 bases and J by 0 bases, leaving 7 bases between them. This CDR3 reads CASSLAGFSYEQYF. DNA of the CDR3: TGCGCCAGCAGCTTGGCGGGTTTCTCCTACGAGCAGTACTTC. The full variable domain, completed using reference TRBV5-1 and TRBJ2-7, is KAGVTQTPRYLIKTRGQQVTLSCSPISGHRSVSWYQQTPGQGLQFLFEYFSETQRNKGNFPGRFSGRQFSNSRSEMNVSTLELGDSALYLCASSLAGFSYEQYFGPGTRLTVT.

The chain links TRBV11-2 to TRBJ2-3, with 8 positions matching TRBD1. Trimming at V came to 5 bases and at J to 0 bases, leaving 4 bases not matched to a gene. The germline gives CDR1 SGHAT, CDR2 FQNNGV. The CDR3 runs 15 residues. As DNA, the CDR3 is TGTGCCAGCAGCCGACACAGGGGGAGCACAGATACGCAGTATTTT. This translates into CASSRHRGSTDTQYF.

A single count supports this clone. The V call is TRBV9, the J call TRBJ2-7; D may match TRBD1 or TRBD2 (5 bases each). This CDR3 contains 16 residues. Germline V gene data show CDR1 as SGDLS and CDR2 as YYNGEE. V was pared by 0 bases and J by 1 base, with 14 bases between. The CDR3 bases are TGTGCCAGCAGCGTAGGTGCTGGGACCGCTTCCTACGAGCAGTACTTC. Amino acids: CASSVGAGTASYEQYF.

As DNA, the CDR3 is TGTGCCAGCAGCGTAGGACGGGAGAGAAATACGCAGTATTTT. This codes for CASSVGRERNTQYF. The rearrangement joins TRBV9 to TRBJ2-3; tentative D call: TRBD2 (6 bases). Looked up from germline, CDR1 is SGDLS and CDR2 is YYNGEE. The CDR3 covers 14 residues. Trimming took 0 bases from V and 7 from J, leaving 12 bases between them. The full variable domain, its missing parts supplied by reference TRBV9 and TRBJ2-3, is DSGVTQTPKHLITATGQRVTLRCSPRSGDLSVYWYQQSLDQGLQFLIQYYNGEERAKGNILERFSAQQFPDLHSELNLSSLELGDSALYFCASSVGRERNTQYFGPGTRLTVL.

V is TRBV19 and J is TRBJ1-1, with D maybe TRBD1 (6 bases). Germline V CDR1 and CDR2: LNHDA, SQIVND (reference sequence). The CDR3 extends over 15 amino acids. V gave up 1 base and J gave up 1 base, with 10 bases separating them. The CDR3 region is CASSIVPGANTEAFF. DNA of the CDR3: TGTGCCAGTAGTATAGTTCCGGGGGCGAACACTGAAGCTTTCTTT.

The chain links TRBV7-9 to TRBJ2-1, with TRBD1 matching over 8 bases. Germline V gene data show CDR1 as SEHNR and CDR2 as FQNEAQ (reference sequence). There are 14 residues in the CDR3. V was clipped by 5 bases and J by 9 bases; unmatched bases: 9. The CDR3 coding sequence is TGTGCCAGCAGCCCCCGGACAGGGACTCGTGAGCAGTTCTTC. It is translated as CASSPRTGTREQFF.

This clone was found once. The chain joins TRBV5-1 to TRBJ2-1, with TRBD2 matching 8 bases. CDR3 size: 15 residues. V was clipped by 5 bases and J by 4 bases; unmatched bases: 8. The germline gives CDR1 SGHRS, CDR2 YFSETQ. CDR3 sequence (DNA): TGCGCCAGCAGAGTTCCAGCGGGGGTTTACAATGAGCAGTTCTTC. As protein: CASRVPAGVYNEQFF.

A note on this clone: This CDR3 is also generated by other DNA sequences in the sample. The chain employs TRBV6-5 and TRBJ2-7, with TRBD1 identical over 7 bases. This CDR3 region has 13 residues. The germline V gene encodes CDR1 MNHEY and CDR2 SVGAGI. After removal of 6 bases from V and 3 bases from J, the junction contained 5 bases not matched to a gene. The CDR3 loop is CASRHRDSYEQYF. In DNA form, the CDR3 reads TGTGCCAGCAGGCACCGGGACAGCTACGAGCAGTACTTC.

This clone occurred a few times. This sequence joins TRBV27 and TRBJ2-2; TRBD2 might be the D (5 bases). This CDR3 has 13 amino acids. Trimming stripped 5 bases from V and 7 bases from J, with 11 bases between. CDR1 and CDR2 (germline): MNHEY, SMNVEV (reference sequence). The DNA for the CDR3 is TGTGCCAGCAGTCCCGGGGTAGACGGGGAGCTGTTTTTT. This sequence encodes CASSPGVDGELFF.

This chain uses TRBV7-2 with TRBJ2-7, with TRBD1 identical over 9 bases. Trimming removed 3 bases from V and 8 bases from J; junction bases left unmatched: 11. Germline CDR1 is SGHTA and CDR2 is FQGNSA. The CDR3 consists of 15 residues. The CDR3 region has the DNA TGTGCCAGCAGCTTTTCCTCGGGACAGGGAGTGAAGCAGTACTTC. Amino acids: CASSFSSGQGVKQYF.

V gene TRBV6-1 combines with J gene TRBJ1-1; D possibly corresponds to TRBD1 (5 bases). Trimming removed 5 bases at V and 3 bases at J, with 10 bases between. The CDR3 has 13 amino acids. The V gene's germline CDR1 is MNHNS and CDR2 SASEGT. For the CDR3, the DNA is TGTGCCAGCAGTATCAACAGGTACACTGAAGCTTTCTTT. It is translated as CASSINRYTEAFF.

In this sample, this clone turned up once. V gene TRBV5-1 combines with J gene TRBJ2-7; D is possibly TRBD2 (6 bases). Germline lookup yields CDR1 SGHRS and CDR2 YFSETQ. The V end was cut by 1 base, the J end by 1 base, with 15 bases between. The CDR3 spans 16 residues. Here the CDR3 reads CASSLYYPGASYEQYF. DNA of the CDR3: TGCGCCAGCAGCTTGTATTACCCGGGAGCTTCCTACGAGCAGTACTTC.